The TCR beta chain described here comes from a study of T-cell reconstitution after alpha-beta-depleted transplantation in children. Trimming pared 5 bases from V and 0 bases from J, leaving 17 bases between. CDR3 length: 16 amino acids. Unique molecular identifiers were used in preparing the TCRbeta library. TCRdb ran MiXCR on the PCR reads and lists one entry per CDR3 protein. The sample shows fewer than 700,000 distinct CDR3 sequences, under 30% of them seen only once. As concerns this clonotype: Its antigen is as yet unknown.

Study-wide points: There were reportedly several hundred expanded graft clones from which alpha-beta T cells came about two months after transplant. Surviving recipient T cells and thymic progenitors accounted for the high day-60 TCRbeta diversity observed in some patients. Hyperexpanded clones declined; after one year, newly produced T cells mostly supplied diversity.

Sequenced material: PBMCs, mostly from graft donor cells, taken 360 days after TCRalphabeta/CD19-depleted stem cell transplant. The sequence came from a boy less than two years old who had a stem cell transplant for acute myeloid leukemia, so the T cells may come from the graft donor. This sequence joins TRBV12-3 or TRBV12-4 and TRBJ2-7; TRBD1 might be the D (6 bases). This CDR3 is CASSPPLGHNSYEQYF. CDR3 DNA: TGTGCCAGCAGTCCTCCCCTGGGACACAACTCCTACGAGCAGTACTTC.